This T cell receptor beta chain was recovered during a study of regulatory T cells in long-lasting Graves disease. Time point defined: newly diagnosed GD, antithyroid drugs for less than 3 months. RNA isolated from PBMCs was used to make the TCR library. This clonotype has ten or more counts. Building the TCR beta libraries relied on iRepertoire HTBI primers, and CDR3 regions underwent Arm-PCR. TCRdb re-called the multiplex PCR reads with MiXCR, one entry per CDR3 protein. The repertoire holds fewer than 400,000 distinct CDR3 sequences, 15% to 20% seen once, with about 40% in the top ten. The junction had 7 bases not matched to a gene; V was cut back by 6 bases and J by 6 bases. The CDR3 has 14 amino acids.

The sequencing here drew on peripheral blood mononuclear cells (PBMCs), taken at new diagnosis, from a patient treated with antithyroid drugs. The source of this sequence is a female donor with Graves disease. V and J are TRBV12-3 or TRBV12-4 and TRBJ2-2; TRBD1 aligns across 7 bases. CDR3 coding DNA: TGTGCCAGCAGCAAGGGGGCGCAAGCCGGGGAGCTGTTTTTT. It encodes CASSKGAQAGELFF.